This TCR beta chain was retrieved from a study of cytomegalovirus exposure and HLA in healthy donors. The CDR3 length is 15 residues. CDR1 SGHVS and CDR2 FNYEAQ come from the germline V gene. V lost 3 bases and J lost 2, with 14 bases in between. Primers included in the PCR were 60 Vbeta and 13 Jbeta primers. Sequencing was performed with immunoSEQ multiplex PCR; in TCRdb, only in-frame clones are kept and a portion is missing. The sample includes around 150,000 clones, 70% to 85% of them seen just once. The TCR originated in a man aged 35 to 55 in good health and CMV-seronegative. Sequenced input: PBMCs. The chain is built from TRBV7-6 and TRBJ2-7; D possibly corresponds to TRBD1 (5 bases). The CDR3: CASSFTDTPPYEQYF. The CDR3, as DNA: TGTGCCAGCAGCTTTACGGACACCCCCCCCTACGAGCAGTACTTC.